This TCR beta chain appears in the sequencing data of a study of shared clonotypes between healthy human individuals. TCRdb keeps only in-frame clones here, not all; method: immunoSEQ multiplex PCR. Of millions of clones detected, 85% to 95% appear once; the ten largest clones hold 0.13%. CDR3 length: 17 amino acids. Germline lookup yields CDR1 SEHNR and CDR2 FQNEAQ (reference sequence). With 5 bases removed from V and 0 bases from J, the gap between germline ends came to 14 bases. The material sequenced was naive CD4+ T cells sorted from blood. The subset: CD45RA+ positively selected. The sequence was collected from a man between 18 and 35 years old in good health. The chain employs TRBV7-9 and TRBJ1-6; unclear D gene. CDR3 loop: CASSGLGRSSYNSPLHF. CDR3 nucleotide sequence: TGTGCCAGCAGCGGCCTAGGGAGGAGCTCCTATAATTCACCCCTCCACTTT.